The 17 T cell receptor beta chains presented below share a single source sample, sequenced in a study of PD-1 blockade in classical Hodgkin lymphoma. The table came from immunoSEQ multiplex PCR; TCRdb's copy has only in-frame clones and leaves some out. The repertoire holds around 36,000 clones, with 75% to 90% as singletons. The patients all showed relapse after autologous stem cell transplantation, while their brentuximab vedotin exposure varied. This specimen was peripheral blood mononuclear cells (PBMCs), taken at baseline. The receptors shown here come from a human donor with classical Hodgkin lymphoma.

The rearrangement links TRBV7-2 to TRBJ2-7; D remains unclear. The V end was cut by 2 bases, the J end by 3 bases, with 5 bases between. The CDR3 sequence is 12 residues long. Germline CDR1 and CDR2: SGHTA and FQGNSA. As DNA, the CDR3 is TGTGCCAGCAGCTTATCGCTCTACGAGCAGTACTTC. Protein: CASSLSLYEQYF.

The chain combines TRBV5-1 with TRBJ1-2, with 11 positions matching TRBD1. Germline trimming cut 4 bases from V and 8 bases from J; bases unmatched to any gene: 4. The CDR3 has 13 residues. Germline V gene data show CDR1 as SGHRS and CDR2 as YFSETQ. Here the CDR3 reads CASSRGQGDGYTF. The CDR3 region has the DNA TGCGCCAGCAGCAGGGGACAGGGGGACGGCTACACCTTC.

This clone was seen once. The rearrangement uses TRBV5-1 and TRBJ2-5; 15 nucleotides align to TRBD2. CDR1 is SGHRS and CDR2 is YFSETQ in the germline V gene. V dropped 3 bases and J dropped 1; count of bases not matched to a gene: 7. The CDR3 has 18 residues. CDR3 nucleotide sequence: TGCGCCAGCAGCTCCGGGACTAGCGGGAGGCAATCCCAAGAGACCCAGTACTTC. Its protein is CASSSGTSGRQSQETQYF.

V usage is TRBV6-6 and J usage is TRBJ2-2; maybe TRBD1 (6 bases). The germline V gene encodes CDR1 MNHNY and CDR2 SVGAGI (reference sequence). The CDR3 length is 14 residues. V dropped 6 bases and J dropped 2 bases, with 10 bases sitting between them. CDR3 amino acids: CASRKGHNTGELFF. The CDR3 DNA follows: TGTGCCAGCAGGAAGGGACATAACACCGGGGAGCTGTTTTTT.

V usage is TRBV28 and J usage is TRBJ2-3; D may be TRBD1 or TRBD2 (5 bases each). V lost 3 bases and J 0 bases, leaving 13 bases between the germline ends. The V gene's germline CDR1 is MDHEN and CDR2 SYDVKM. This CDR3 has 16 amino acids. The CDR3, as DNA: TGTGCCAGCAGTTTCTCGGATTGGGGGAGCACAGATACGCAGTATTTT. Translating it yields CASSFSDWGSTDTQYF.

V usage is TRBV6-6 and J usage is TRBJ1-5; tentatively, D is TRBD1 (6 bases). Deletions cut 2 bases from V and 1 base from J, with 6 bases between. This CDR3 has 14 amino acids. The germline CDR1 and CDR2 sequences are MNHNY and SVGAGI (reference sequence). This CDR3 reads CASSYGGSNQPQHF. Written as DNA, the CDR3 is TGTGCCAGCAGTTACGGGGGCAGCAATCAGCCCCAGCATTTT.

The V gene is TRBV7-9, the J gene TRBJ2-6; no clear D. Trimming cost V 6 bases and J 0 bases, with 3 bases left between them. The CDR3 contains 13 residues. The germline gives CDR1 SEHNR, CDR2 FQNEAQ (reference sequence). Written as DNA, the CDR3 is TGTGCCAGCAGGCCCTCTGGGGCCAACGTCCTGACTTTC. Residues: CASRPSGANVLTF.

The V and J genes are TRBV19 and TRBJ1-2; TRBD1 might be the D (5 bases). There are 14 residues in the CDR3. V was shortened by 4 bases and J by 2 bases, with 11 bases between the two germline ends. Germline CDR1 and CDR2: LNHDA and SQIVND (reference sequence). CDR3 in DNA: TGTGCCAGTAGTAACCACAGGAGGAACTATGGCTACACCTTC. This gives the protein CASSNHRRNYGYTF.

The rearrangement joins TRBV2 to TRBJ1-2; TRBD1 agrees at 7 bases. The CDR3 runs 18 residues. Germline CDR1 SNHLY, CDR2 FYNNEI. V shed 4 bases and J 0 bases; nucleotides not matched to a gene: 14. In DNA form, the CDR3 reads TGTGCCAGCAGTGCTCCAACGAATTTACAGGGGTCTAACTATGGCTACACCTTC. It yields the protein CASSAPTNLQGSNYGYTF.

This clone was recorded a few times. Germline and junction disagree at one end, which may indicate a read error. The CDR3 DNA is TGTGCCAGCAGCTTAGGGTCAGAGGGGGTCTTC. This gives the protein CASSLGSEGVF. The genes are TRBV7-6 and TRBJ2-1, with D perhaps matching TRBD1 (6 bases). This CDR3 is built from 11 residues. CDR1 is SGHVS, CDR2 FNYEAQ, per germline.

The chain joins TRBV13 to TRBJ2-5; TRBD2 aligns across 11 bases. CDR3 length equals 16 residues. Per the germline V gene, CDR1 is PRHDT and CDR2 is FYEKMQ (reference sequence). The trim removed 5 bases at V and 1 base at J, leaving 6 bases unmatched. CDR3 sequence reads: CASSNPGTSGQETQYF. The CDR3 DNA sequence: TGTGCCAGCAGCAACCCCGGGACTAGCGGCCAAGAGACCCAGTACTTC. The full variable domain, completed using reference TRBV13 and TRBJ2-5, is AAGVIQSPRHLIKEKRETATLKCYPIPRHDTVYWYQQGPGQDPQFLISFYEKMQSDKGSIPDRFSAQQFSDYHSELNMSSLELGDSALYFCASSNPGTSGQETQYFGPGTRLLVL.

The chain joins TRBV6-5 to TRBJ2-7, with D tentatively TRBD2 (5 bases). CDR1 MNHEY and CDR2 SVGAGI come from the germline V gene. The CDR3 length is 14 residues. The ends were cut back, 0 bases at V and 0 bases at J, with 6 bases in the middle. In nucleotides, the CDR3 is TGTGCCAGCAGTTACTCACGGGACTCCTACGAGCAGTACTTC. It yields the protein CASSYSRDSYEQYF.

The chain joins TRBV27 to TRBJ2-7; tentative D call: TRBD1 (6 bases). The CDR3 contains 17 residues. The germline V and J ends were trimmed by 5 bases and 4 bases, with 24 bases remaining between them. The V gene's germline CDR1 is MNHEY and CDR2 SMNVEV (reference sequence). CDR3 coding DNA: TGTGCCAGCAGTCTCCTGACAGGAGGCACGGGATGGTACGAGCAGTACTTC. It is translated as CASSLLTGGTGWYEQYF.

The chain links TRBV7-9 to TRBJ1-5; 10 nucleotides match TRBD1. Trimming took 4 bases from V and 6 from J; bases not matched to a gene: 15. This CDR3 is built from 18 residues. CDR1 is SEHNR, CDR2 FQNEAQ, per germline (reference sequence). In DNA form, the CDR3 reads TGTGCCAGCAGCTCCTTCCCAGGGGGACAGGGGATCGTTCAGCCCCAGCATTTT. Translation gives CASSSFPGGQGIVQPQHF.

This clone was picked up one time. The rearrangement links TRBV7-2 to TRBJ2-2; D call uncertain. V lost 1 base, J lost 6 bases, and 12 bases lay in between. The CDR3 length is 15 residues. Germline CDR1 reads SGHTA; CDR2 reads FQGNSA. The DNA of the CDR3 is TGTGCCAGCAGCTTAGTCCAGGCCGAGGCCGGGGAGCTGTTTTTT. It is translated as CASSLVQAEAGELFF.

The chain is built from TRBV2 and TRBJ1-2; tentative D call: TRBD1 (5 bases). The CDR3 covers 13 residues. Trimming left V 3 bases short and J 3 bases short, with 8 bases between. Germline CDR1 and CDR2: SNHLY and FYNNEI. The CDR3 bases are TGTGCCAGCAGTGACGGCAGGGACTATGGCTACACCTTC. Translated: CASSDGRDYGYTF. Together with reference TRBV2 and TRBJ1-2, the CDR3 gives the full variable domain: EPEVTQTPSHQVTQMGQEVILRCVPISNHLYFYWYRQILGQKVEFLVSFYNNEISEKSEIFDDQFSVERPDGSNFTLKIRSTKLEDSAMYFCASSDGRDYGYTFGSGTRLTVV.

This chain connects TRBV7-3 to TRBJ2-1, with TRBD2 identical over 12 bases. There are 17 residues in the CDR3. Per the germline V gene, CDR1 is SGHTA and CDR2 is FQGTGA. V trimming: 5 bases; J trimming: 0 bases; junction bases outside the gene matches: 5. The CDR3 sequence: CASSPASGRGSYNEQFF. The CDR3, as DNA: TGTGCCAGCAGCCCAGCTAGCGGGAGGGGCTCCTACAATGAGCAGTTCTTC.